The clone carrying this TCR beta chain showed up just a few times. As yet, its antigen is unknown. Amplification targeted the TCR beta CDR3 regions, with RNA transcripts as the source material. RT-PCR was first run with HTBI primers, then multiplex PCR in a second round. One entry per CDR3 protein, called by TCRdb with MiXCR from the multiplex PCR reads. In the table there are 620,000 or so distinct CDR3 sequences, over 20% of which are singletons. The sample is drawn from a study of Graves' ophthalmopathy and Graves' hyperthyroidism. Turning to the study itself: Pretreatment peripheral blood was obtained at initial diagnosis.

Aged 18 to 65, hyperthyroidism patients had been newly diagnosed, with under 2 months' duration. It was from roughly 10 ml of fresh peripheral blood that the PBMCs came. General study results and limits: Ophthalmopathy could be told apart from stable hyperthyroidism by a 13-signature model (around 88% sensitivity, roughly 80% specificity).

V lost 0 bases and J 5 bases, leaving 13 bases between the germline ends. CDR1 ENHRY and CDR2 SYGVKD come from the germline V gene. The CDR3 runs to 15 residues. Sequencing input: peripheral blood. The clonotype was recovered from a woman aged 18-35 years with stable Graves' hyperthyroidism. Some clones in this sample may be carry-over from other donors' samples. The chain recombines TRBV10-3 with TRBJ2-5, with a possible D match to TRBD1 (6 bases). DNA for the CDR3: TGTGCCATCAGTGAGTCGGCAGGGGTGGGGGAGACCCAGTACTTC. Its translation is CAISESAGVGETQYF.